What follows describes a single T cell receptor (beta chain). Its antigen remains unknown. The entry originates in a study of cytomegalovirus exposure and HLA in healthy donors. PCR amplification relied on 60 Vbeta primers (plus 13 Jbeta primers). TCRdb keeps only in-frame clones here, not all; method: immunoSEQ multiplex PCR. The sample contains fewer than 200,000 clones, about 90% of which appear only once. Overall study findings and caveats: It was in a later analysis that TCR association rates were seen to vary by HLA locus, highest for DRB1 and lowest for HLA-C. A later analysis found that most CMV-associated TCR beta chains appeared HLA-restricted.

The CDR3 runs to 14 residues. V gave up 3 bases and J gave up 3 bases, with 12 bases separating them. CDR1 and CDR2 from the germline V gene are MNHEY and SVGAGI. This sequence was found in a girl less than two years old in good health and CMV-seronegative. The specimen was PBMCs. The chain couples TRBV6-5 to TRBJ2-7; the D is unclear. CDR3 nucleotides: TGTGCCAGCAGTTATGGTACTCGCCTCTACGAGCAGTACTTC. As protein: CASSYGTRLYEQYF.